The present T cell receptor beta chain was sequenced within a study of beta chain features in type 1 diabetes. The sequenced template was cDNA made from the entire isolated RNA. Some clones are missing from TCRdb's copy, which holds only in-frame ones; the method was immunoSEQ multiplex PCR. The repertoire includes about 160,000 clones, 9% to 10% of them detected once, and over 2% sits in the top ten. The table lists this clone with a few counts. V lost 4 bases and J lost 0; bases outside the gene matches: 6. Germline V gene sequence: CDR1 KGHSH, CDR2 LQKENI. The CDR3 runs to 16 residues. The sample consisted of central memory CD4+ T cells from blood. The chain recombines TRBV18 with TRBJ1-3; 7 bases agree with TRBD1. This receptor was obtained from a woman under 30 in good health. The CDR3 bases are TGTGCCAGCTCACTCCAGGACAGGAGCTCTGGAAACACCATATATTTT. Its protein is CASSLQDRSSGNTIYF. The entire variable domain, with the rest obtained from reference TRBV18 and TRBJ1-3, is as follows: NAGVMQNPRHLVRRRGQEARLRCSPMKGHSHVYWYRQLPEEGLKFMVYLQKENIIDESGMPKERFSAEFPKEGPSILRIQQVVRGDSAAYFCASSLQDRSSGNTIYFGEGSWLTVV.